What follows is one T cell receptor (beta chain) and its context. V gave up 5 bases and J gave up 0 bases, with 14 bases separating them. This CDR3 contains 15 residues. Germline V lookup: CDR1 SGHDT, CDR2 YYEEEE. This specimen comes from a study of blood T cell repertoires in COVID-19. Profiling relied on immunoSEQ multiplex PCR, and the TCRdb table lists in-frame clones only, not all of them. The sample records 55,000 to 75,000 clones, around nine tenths being singletons. The sample taken for sequencing was peripheral blood. V gene TRBV5-6 combines with J gene TRBJ1-2; a weak D match, TRBD1 (6 bases). The receptor was isolated from a human donor with active COVID-19. The donor label of this sample is uncertain. In DNA, the CDR3 is TGTGCCAGCAGAATGGCGGACAGAGCTAACTATGGCTACACCTTC. It codes for CASRMADRANYGYTF.